This T cell receptor (beta chain) emerged from a study of cytomegalovirus exposure and HLA in healthy donors (dated by TCRdb to about 2017). Concerning the study at large: An earlier analysis of roughly 570 of the donors reported approximately 300 Gb of sequence data and around 110 million unique TCR beta sequences obtained from roughly 170 million T cells. Among the roughly 390 genotyped donors, under 90% belonged to the genetic ancestry cluster associated with self-reported Caucasian donors. In a later genetic analysis, genome-wide SNP genotypes for about 60% of the 666 donors were used, and that subset was treated as a discovery cohort. About five DR-DQ haplotypes were treated as single units for association and clustering because of strong linkage in the cohort. In a later analysis, previously published TCR beta repertoires from 666 donors were re-analyzed and high-resolution HLA genotyping was added so that TCR occurrence patterns could be studied. Using immunosequencing, the study profiled T cell repertoires from 640 or so subjects and related those repertoires to cytomegalovirus serostatus. The later analysis used no new phenotypic data to find candidate immune exposures, relying instead on TCR beta sequences and their occurrence across donors. The number of typed donors differed by locus: about 629-640 for A, B, C, DRB1 and DQB1; 522 for DQA1; roughly 600 for DPA1; and about 450 for DPB1. Besides the first cohort of roughly 640 subjects, a separate validation cohort made up of 95 to 150 different subjects was used. An earlier analysis of 587 of the donors applied high-throughput TCR beta sequencing to assess whether each TCR beta V gene segment acted as functional or pseudogenic. Roughly 300 gigabases of sequencing data and approximately 84 million unique TCR sequences were included in an early release covering about 700 HLA-typed donors. Every discovery cohort repertoire had been produced on one sequencing platform. Class I and class II HLA loci were covered by the typing at four-digit resolution. On average, roughly 240,000 unique TCR beta nucleotide sequences were sequenced per donor among about 400 genotyped donors of the cohort, with 15% to 20% of those sequences being non-productive. The study was designed to test whether signatures of past pathogen exposure could be identified by cataloging public T cell receptors. To predict cytomegalovirus infection status, the study brought together high-throughput TCR immunosequencing, statistical association of individual TCRs with disease status, and machine learning. Alongside the repertoire data, information on donor age, sex, ethnicity and CMV serostatus was compiled. Study-wide findings and limitations: When HLA alleles, especially DR and DQ, strongly co-occurred, attributing TCR associations to individual alleles was difficult. A further reported finding was that TCR beta sequences accurately predicted the HLA-A and HLA-B alleles for most subjects in the first cohort. In a later analysis, TCR association rates were found to vary across HLA loci, with the most associated TCRs seen for DRB1 alleles and the fewest for HLA-C alleles. Because the 87-base-pair reads could not distinguish some IMGT-functional V segments, including TRBV6-2 and TRBV6-3, those segments were excluded. In a later analysis, HLA-associated TCR beta chains showed more clonal expansion and lower generation probabilities than non-associated chains that were equally common. Because counts were too low, roughly 17 rarely observed V segments, including chromosome 9 orphons, were left out of the earlier analysis of about 620 of the donors. Specific HLA alleles were associated with 16,951 TCR beta sequences at a false discovery rate of 0.05 in a later analysis. A cluster of highly shared sequence variants was judged likely to represent a technical artifact of the sequencing pipeline. In vitro tests confirmed that a few of the cytomegalovirus-associated TCR beta chains recognize cytomegalovirus antigens. A later analysis found that most CMV-associated TCR beta chains appeared HLA-restricted, with HLA associations seemingly driven largely by CMV exposure. Presence/absence analyses assumed roughly uniform sequencing depth across donors, an assumption that may not hold. In this cohort, only TCR beta chains were sequenced, and detectable features were limited by the absence of alpha or paired-chain data. The classifier was reported to diagnose cytomegalovirus status with high specificity and sensitivity in both the original and validation cohorts. Because some donors lacked HLA typing at each locus, the association tests relied only on the typed subset. An earlier analysis of approximately 600 of the donors showed that most TCR beta V segments appeared in productive rearrangements either about 90% or about 30% of the time, which broadly matched IMGT annotations. Immune exposure information for the cohort was limited to CMV serostatus. Most TCR sequences were seen in very few donors, while some public TCRs were found in many individuals. An association between a missense DCLRE1C variant and V-gene and J-gene trimming of TCR beta chains was found in a later genetic analysis and replicated in an independent cohort. Several of the top co-occurrence clusters appeared to be linked to parvovirus B19, influenza, CMV and Epstein-Barr virus, according to a later analysis. Correlated functional status among segregating V segments might reflect linkage disequilibrium, but an unknown experimental factor could not be ruled out. In the study, 150 to 200 TCR beta chains were listed as associated with cytomegalovirus. According to a later genetic analysis, donors in an Asian-associated ancestry cluster had fewer N-insertions in productive TCRs than the approximately 700-donor mean. According to the authors, the approach could potentially be generalized to other disease states and immunological phenotypes.

Points on this clone: The target of this receptor is not known. Per-base quality was not reported, and no clone a single base away is much larger than it.

The CDR3 runs 16 residues from the cysteine to the phenylalanine. CDR3 DNA is the only sequence kept; it has 48 bases, read in frame from the first base. V ends up 6 bases short and J 6 bases short, with an unmatched junction base count of 11. CDR1 and CDR2 are drawn from the germline V gene: SNHLY, FYNNEI. The cohort consisted of 600 or so healthy bone marrow donors. At the time of sampling, every cohort member was nominally healthy, though immune exposures that went unrecorded were likely present. The donor tested CMV seronegative and was one of the 352 seronegative cohort members. Each donor provided a peripheral blood sample, and peripheral blood mononuclear cells were used for TCR beta sequencing. Genomic DNA extraction from the blood cell samples was performed with the Qiagen DNeasy Blood Extraction Kit. The library was made by the immunoSEQ multiplex PCR assay. For the multiplex PCR, a mixture combining 60 forward primers for TCR Vbeta segments and 13 reverse primers for TCR Jbeta segments was used. Amplification of the CDR3 region of rearranged TCR beta genes was performed with a multiplex PCR assay on genomic DNA. The Illumina HiSeq System was used to sequence the amplified TCR beta libraries as 87-base-pair reads. The authors' pipeline ran thus. A later analysis counted 65 million to 90 million unique TCR beta chains across the 650 to 700 repertoires, and some 12 million of these chains were shared by at least two donors. Raw reads were error-corrected and collapsed into unique sequences with a nearest-neighbor algorithm that merged closely related sequences to remove PCR and sequencing errors. V, D and J gene segments were assigned by aligning CDR3 sequences to IMGT reference sequences. Each retained sequence needed at least a six-nucleotide match to both a V gene segment and a J gene segment. A rearrangement was called productive if the CDR3 had no stop codons and remained in frame with V and J, and every other rearrangement was called non-productive. CDR3 was defined by IMGT convention, running from the second conserved V-encoded cysteine to the conserved J-encoded phenylalanine. The earlier analysis of some 550 of the donors excluded any sequence lacking an unambiguous match to a single V gene segment. An earlier analysis of 587 of the donors classified V segments as functional when productive rearrangements were above 56.7% and as segregating when the standard deviation between donors was above 5%. To diagnose cytomegalovirus status from the catalog of TCR beta chain sequences, a statistical classification framework was built. V and J gene assignment, in a later analysis, came from comparing TCR nucleotide sequences with IMGT/GENE-DB human TR gene sequences. In a later analysis, CDR3 sequences and most-parsimonious VDJ recombination scenarios were assigned using the TCRdist pipeline. In a later analysis, each TCR beta chain was defined by its CDR3 amino acid sequence together with its V-gene family, and reads lacking a unique V-gene family were excluded. A later analysis removed 500 to 600 highly shared, low-generation-probability nucleotide sequences to deal with suspected cross-contamination and a sequencing artifact. In a later analysis, a clonal expansion index was calculated for each public chain from normalized within-repertoire ranks of inferred template counts. A later analysis computed generation probabilities with a VDJ recombination model fitted to out-of-frame rearrangements, and checked the results against IGoR. Hypergeometric tests were used in a later analysis to score TCR-TCR, TCR-HLA and TCR-CMV co-occurrence, with a repertoire-size bias correction applied to the TCR pairs. To estimate false discovery rates, a later analysis permuted the HLA or CMV assignments 20 times. In a later analysis, co-occurring TCRs were grouped using DBSCAN, and TCRdist sequence similarity was added for clustering within HLA-allele-positive subsets. Repertoires with fewer than 30,000 or more than 120,000 public chains, plus five repertoires with anomalous nucleotide sharing, were excluded from co-occurrence clustering. What TCRdb holds here is the immuneACCESS table cut down to in-frame rearrangements. Part of the clones is not present; checked against another copy, under half of the missing clones reflect an unresolved V gene, and the others are unexplained. V, J and clone size reflect that table, while D and trimming were determined from the DNA. This sample has a few hundred thousand clones in its table, and around 90% of those were observed once. The ten largest clones add up to about 1.7% of the sample.

The rearrangement joined TRBV2 to TRBJ1-6, with 7 junctional bases fitting TRBD1. This receptor was identified in a girl aged 2 to 10 in good health and CMV-seronegative. What was sequenced was PBMCs. The nucleotide sequence is given as TGTGCCAGCAGCGTCCGGGGACAGCCTACTAATTCACCCCTCCACTTT. Translated, it reads CASSVRGQPTNSPLHF.